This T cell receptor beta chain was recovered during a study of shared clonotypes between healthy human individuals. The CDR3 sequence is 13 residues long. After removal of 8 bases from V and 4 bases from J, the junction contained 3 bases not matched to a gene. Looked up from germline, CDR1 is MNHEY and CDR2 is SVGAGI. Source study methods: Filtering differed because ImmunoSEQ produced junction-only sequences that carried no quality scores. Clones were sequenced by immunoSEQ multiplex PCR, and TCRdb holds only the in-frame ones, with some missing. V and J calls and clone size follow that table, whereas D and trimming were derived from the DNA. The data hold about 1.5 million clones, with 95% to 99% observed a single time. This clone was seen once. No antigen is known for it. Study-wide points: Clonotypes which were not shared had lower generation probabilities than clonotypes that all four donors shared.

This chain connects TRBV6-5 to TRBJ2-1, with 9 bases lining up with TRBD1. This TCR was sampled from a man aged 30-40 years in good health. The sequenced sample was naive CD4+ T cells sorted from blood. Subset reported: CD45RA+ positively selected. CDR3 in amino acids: CASWTGVYNEQFF. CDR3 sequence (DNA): TGTGCCAGCTGGACAGGGGTGTACAATGAGCAGTTCTTC.